This T cell receptor beta chain was captured by sequencing in a study of blood T cell repertoires in COVID-19. Profiling relied on immunoSEQ multiplex PCR, and the TCRdb table lists in-frame clones only, not all of them. The sample comprises roughly 500,000 clones, roughly 90% of which are singletons, and over 1.5% rests with the top ten. Cohort assignment relied on participant-reported clinical history. Cohort 3 donors were reported recovered after two negative PCRs, clearance, or symptom resolution. V lost 4 bases, J lost 8 bases, and 9 bases stayed unmatched. This CDR3 has 15 amino acids. CDR1 and CDR2 from the germline V gene are SGHTA and FQGNSA.

This clonotype was sampled from a woman aged 40 to 50 who had recovered from COVID-19. The sample comprised PBMCs or T cells enriched from blood (not recorded which). The chain is built from TRBV7-2 and TRBJ1-4; 8 bases are shared with TRBD1. CDR3 loop: CASSSLTGTGEKLFF. CDR3 nucleotide sequence: TGTGCCAGCAGCTCATTAACCGGGACAGGAGAAAAACTGTTTTTT. The full variable domain, with the rest looked up from reference TRBV7-2 and TRBJ1-4, is GAGVSQSPSNKVTEKGKDVELRCDPISGHTALYWYRQSLGQGLEFLIYFQGNSAPDKSGLPSDRFSAERTGGSVSTLTIQRTQQEDSAVYLCASSSLTGTGEKLFFGSGTQLSVL.